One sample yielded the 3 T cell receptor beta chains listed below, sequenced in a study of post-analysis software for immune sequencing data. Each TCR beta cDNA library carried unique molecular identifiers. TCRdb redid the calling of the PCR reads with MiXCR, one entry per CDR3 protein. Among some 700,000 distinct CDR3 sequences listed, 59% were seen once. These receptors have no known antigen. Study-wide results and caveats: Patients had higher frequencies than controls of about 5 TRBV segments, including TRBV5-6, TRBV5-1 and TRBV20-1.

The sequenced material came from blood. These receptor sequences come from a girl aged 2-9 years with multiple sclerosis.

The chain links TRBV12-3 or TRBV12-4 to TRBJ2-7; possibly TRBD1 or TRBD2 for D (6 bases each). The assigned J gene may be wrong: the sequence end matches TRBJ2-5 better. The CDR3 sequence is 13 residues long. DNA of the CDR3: TGTGCCAGCAGTTTTAGCGAGGGGGGGACCCAGTACTTC. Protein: CASSFSEGGTQYF.

DNA for the CDR3: TGCGCCAGCAGCCCACCGTCGTGGGGCGGGACCCTTTACGAGCAGTACTTC. The encoded protein is CASSPPSWGGTLYEQYF. The rearrangement links TRBV5-1 to TRBJ2-7, with D possibly TRBD2 on 6 matching bases. Germline CDR1 and CDR2: SGHRS and YFSETQ. CDR3 length: 17 residues. V lost 4 bases and J 4 bases, leaving 24 bases between the germline ends.

The CDR3 region has the DNA TGCAGTGCTAAGAGTCCCAATGAGCAGTTCTTC. Protein sequence: CSAKSPNEQFF. The chain uses TRBV20-1 and TRBJ2-1; D ambiguous. Germline values: CDR1 DFQATT, CDR2 SNEGSKA (reference sequence). The V and J ends lost 4 bases and 6 bases respectively, with 7 bases between them. The CDR3 consists of 11 residues.